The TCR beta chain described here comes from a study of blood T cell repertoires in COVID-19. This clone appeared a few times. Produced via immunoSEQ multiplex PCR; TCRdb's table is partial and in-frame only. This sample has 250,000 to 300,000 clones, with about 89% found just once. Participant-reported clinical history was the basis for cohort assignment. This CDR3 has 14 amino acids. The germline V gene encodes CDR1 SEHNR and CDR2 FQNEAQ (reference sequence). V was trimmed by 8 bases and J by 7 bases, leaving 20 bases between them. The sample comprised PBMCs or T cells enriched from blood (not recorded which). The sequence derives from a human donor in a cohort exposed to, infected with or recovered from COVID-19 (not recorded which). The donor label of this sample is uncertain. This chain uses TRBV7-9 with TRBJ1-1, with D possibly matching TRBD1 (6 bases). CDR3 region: CASGQGQGQIEAFF. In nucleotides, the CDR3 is TGTGCCAGCGGCCAGGGGCAGGGTCAAATTGAAGCTTTCTTT.